This entry lists 27 T cell receptor beta chains sequenced from one sample in a study of T cell changes during pregnancy in multiple sclerosis. Clones were read by immunoSEQ multiplex PCR, and TCRdb kept only the in-frame ones, dropping some. The table shows fewer than 50,000 clones, with roughly nine tenths occurring only once. The material sequenced was CD8+ T cells from peripheral blood mononuclear cells, taken in the third trimester of pregnancy. These receptors originate from a female donor with multiple sclerosis, enrolled in a pregnancy study.

The V gene is TRBV9, the J gene TRBJ2-3, with D possibly matching TRBD1 (6 bases). Trimming cost V 3 bases and J 6 bases, with 8 bases left between them. Germline V gives CDR1 SGDLS, CDR2 YYNGEE. This CDR3 region has 12 residues. DNA of the CDR3: TGTGCCAGCAGCGCAGGGGAGGATACGCAGTATTTT. Residues: CASSAGEDTQYF.

The rearrangement joins TRBV27 to TRBJ2-3; possible D gene TRBD2, 6 bases. Germline V CDR1 and CDR2: MNHEY, SMNVEV (reference sequence). The CDR3 is 14 residues long. Trimming left V 8 bases short and J 3 bases short, with 15 bases between. The CDR3 DNA reads as TGTGCCAGCGCCGGGAGAGGTCAAACAGATACGCAGTATTTT. It specifies CASAGRGQTDTQYF.

The sample holds one count of this clone. In DNA form, the CDR3 reads TGTGCCACCAGCAGAGATTCTAGCGGGTACCTCACAGATACGCAGTATTTT. This encodes CATSRDSSGYLTDTQYF. The chain carries TRBV15 and TRBJ2-3; 8 bases agree with TRBD2. CDR1 LNHNV and CDR2 YYDKDF come from the germline V gene (reference sequence). J gave up 2 bases and V 0 bases, and 7 bases lay outside the gene matches. The CDR3 sequence is 17 residues long.

This chain joins TRBV23-1 and TRBJ2-7; maybe TRBD1 (6 bases). TRBV23-1 is treated as an ORF (open reading frame) with a function not yet certain. The V and J ends lost 3 bases and 3 bases respectively, with 18 bases between them. The CDR3 contains 16 residues. The CDR3 coding sequence is TGCGCCAGCAGTCATCCATATCGGGACACCAACTACGAGCAGTACTTC. It codes for CASSHPYRDTNYEQYF.

V gene TRBV7-8 combines with J gene TRBJ2-5; 7 nucleotides line up with TRBD1. Trimming at V came to 3 bases and at J to 3 bases, leaving 10 bases not matched to a gene. The CDR3 has 16 residues. Germline CDR1 is SGHVS and CDR2 is FQNEAQ. The DNA for the CDR3 is TGTGCCAGCAGCTTTATAGAGGGGGCGGACAAAGAGACCCAGTACTTC. It translates to CASSFIEGADKETQYF. Full variable domain (outside the CDR3, taken from reference TRBV7-8 and TRBJ2-5): GAGVSQSPRYKVAKRGQDVALRCDPISGHVSLFWYQQALGQGPEFLTYFQNEAQLDKSGLPSDRFFAERPEGSVSTLKIQRTQQEDSAVYLCASSFIEGADKETQYFGPGTRLLVL.

Remarks on this clone: Other DNA variants within this sample encode the same CDR3. The chain combines TRBV7-9 with TRBJ2-7; TRBD1 agrees at 7 bases. J was trimmed by 3 bases and V by 2 bases; bases with no gene match: 1. Germline lookup yields CDR1 SEHNR and CDR2 FQNEAQ (reference sequence). The CDR3 is made up of 13 amino acids. The chain's CDR3 is CASSLTGDYEQYF. The CDR3 DNA follows: TGTGCCAGCAGCTTAACAGGGGACTACGAGCAGTACTTC.

The V gene is TRBV5-6, the J gene TRBJ2-5; 8 nucleotides match TRBD2. The V gene's germline CDR1 is SGHDT and CDR2 YYEEEE. The CDR3 contains 15 residues. The V gene end was trimmed by 1 base and the J gene end by 7 bases; junction bases not matched to a gene: 9. The CDR3 coding sequence is TGTGCCAGCAGCTTGTGGCGGGAGGTTAGCTGGACCCAGTACTTC. This translates into CASSLWREVSWTQYF.

The gene calls are TRBV19 and TRBJ2-5; a possible D gene is TRBD1 (6 bases). This CDR3 region has 16 residues. V was clipped by 5 bases and J by 0 bases, with 16 bases between them. Germline values: CDR1 LNHDA, CDR2 SQIVND (reference sequence). CDR3 region: CASSSGQSPYQETQYF. As DNA, the CDR3 is TGTGCCAGTAGTTCCGGACAGAGCCCGTACCAAGAGACCCAGTACTTC.

The chain has TRBV4-1 and TRBJ2-7; 10 bases agree with TRBD1. Germline lookup yields CDR1 MGHRA and CDR2 YSYEKL. The CDR3 has 13 amino acids. V lost 4 bases and J lost 6; bases outside the gene matches: 3. As DNA, the CDR3 is TGCGCCAGCAGCCGGGACAGGGGTGGCGAGCAGTACTTC. Translating it yields CASSRDRGGEQYF.

The chain carries TRBV19 and TRBJ2-5, with a possible D match to TRBD1 (5 bases). Between the trimmed V and J ends, which lost 1 base and 0 bases, there was a span of 15 bases. The CDR3 sequence is 17 residues long. Germline CDR1 is LNHDA and CDR2 is SQIVND (reference sequence). The CDR3 sequence: CASSIGPPDSYQETQYF. CDR3 coding DNA: TGTGCCAGTAGTATAGGGCCTCCAGACAGCTACCAAGAGACCCAGTACTTC.

V gene TRBV5-4 combines with J gene TRBJ2-1; TRBD2 might be the D (6 bases). The germline gives CDR1 SGHNT, CDR2 YYREEE (reference sequence). V was pared by 2 bases and J by 5 bases, with 20 bases between. This CDR3 comprises 17 residues. CDR3 coding DNA: TGTGCCAGCAGCTTCAAGGGGTTGGGGGAGGCCCACAATGAGCAGTTCTTC. Protein: CASSFKGLGEAHNEQFF.

This chain links TRBV5-1 with TRBJ2-7; 12 nucleotides match TRBD1. Trimming at V came to 3 bases and at J to 2 bases, leaving 9 bases not matched to a gene. CDR3 length: 17 amino acids. Germline CDR1 SGHRS, CDR2 YFSETQ. The DNA of the CDR3 is TGCGCCAGCAGCTGGGGACAGGGGGCCGGCGGACCCTACGAGCAGTACTTC. Amino acids: CASSWGQGAGGPYEQYF.

The V gene is TRBV6-6, the J gene TRBJ2-7, with TRBD2 matching over 13 bases. This CDR3 comprises 12 residues. The germline V gene encodes CDR1 MNHNY and CDR2 SVGAGI (reference sequence). The CDR3 loop is CASSSWGGLAGV. The CDR3 nucleotides are TGTGCCAGCAGTTCCTGGGGGGGACTAGCGGGAGTC.

V gene TRBV7-6 combines with J gene TRBJ2-7; 15 bases agree with TRBD2. Germline CDR1 is SGHVS and CDR2 is FNYEAQ. The CDR3 consists of 14 residues. With 6 bases clipped from V and 6 bases from J, the junction kept 3 bases outside the gene matches. Here the CDR3 reads CASREGLAGGEQYF. In DNA, the CDR3 is TGTGCCAGCAGGGAGGGACTAGCGGGAGGCGAGCAGTACTTC.

V and J are TRBV4-2 and TRBJ1-1, with 8 nucleotides matching TRBD1. The CDR3 length is 15 residues. The germline gives CDR1 LGHNA, CDR2 YNFKEQ. The J segment lost 1 base and the V segment lost 2 bases, leaving 3 bases of the junction unmatched. CDR3 coding DNA: TGTGCCAGCAGCCAACTGCAGGGGGCGAACACTGAAGCTTTCTTT. This encodes CASSQLQGANTEAFF.

The J gene is TRBJ2-3, the V gene TRBV27; 9 positions match TRBD2. J was trimmed by 2 bases and V by 4 bases; bases with no gene match: 10. The V gene's germline CDR1 is MNHEY and CDR2 SMNVEV (reference sequence). The CDR3 loop spans 17 amino acids. CDR3 amino acids: CASSWGGLAGFTDTQYF. DNA of the CDR3: TGTGCCAGCAGTTGGGGAGGCCTAGCGGGATTCACAGATACGCAGTATTTT.

The J gene is TRBJ2-1, the V gene TRBV7-3; possible D gene TRBD1, 5 bases. Germline-derived CDR1 and CDR2 are SGHTA and FQGTGA. This CDR3 is 13 amino acids long. V gave up 3 bases and J gave up 7 bases, with 10 bases separating them. The DNA of the CDR3 is TGTGCCAGCAGCTTCGCAGGGCTGAATGAGCAGTTCTTC. Translating gives CASSFAGLNEQFF.

This chain links TRBV19 with TRBJ2-7, with 9 bases that match TRBD2. Germline V gene lookup returns CDR1 LNHDA and CDR2 SQIVND (reference sequence). The CDR3 loop spans 15 amino acids. Trimming took 4 bases from V and 2 from J; bases not matched to a gene: 6. CDR3 nucleotide sequence: TGTGCCAGTAGTACTCTAGCGGGACTCACCTACGAGCAGTACTTC. Amino acids: CASSTLAGLTYEQYF.

The rearrangement uses TRBV28 and TRBJ2-1; 12 positions agree with TRBD2. The CDR3 sequence is 16 residues long. V dropped 2 bases and J dropped 7; count of bases not matched to a gene: 6. Germline CDR1 is MDHEN and CDR2 is SYDVKM. The CDR3 DNA reads as TGTGCCAGCAGTTTAACTAGCGGGAGGCCGTGGAATGAGCAGTTCTTC. This encodes CASSLTSGRPWNEQFF.

The V call is TRBV27, the J call TRBJ2-2; the D is unclear. This CDR3 comprises 17 residues. V lost 5 bases and J 0 bases, leaving 16 bases between the germline ends. Per the germline V gene, CDR1 is MNHEY and CDR2 is SMNVEV (reference sequence). This CDR3 is CASSNFNAGANTGELFF. In DNA, the CDR3 is TGTGCCAGCAGTAATTTCAATGCCGGAGCGAACACCGGGGAGCTGTTTTTT.

The rearrangement links TRBV29-1 to TRBJ2-1; 9 nucleotides match TRBD2. Germline CDR1 reads SQVTM; CDR2 reads ANQGSEA. With V trimmed by 6 bases and J by 7 bases, 10 bases remained unmatched. The CDR3 loop spans 14 amino acids. The CDR3 DNA follows: TGCAGCGTCTTAGCGGGAGCGGTTCTTAATGAGCAGTTCTTC. It encodes CSVLAGAVLNEQFF.

The chain has TRBV6-5 and TRBJ1-5; D call uncertain. V was trimmed by 5 bases and J by 4 bases, leaving 12 bases between them. This CDR3 contains 14 residues. CDR1 and CDR2 from the germline V gene are MNHEY and SVGAGI. The CDR3 protein is CASSQPPGNQPQHF. The CDR3 DNA reads TGTGCCAGCAGTCAACCACCAGGAAATCAGCCCCAGCATTTT.

The chain is built from TRBV2 and TRBJ2-1; TRBD1 matches 10 bases. V lost 3 bases to trimming and J lost 8 bases; unmatched junction nucleotides: 7. The CDR3 contains 15 residues. Germline CDR1 is SNHLY and CDR2 is FYNNEI. This chain's CDR3 is CASSEWDRGGDEQFF. The CDR3 DNA follows: TGTGCCAGCAGTGAGTGGGACAGGGGTGGCGATGAGCAGTTCTTC.

The rearrangement uses TRBV7-9 and TRBJ1-2; D perhaps matches TRBD1 (5 bases). V was trimmed by 4 bases and J by 3 bases, leaving 18 bases between them. This CDR3 contains 16 residues. Germline V CDR1 and CDR2: SEHNR, FQNEAQ (reference sequence). The CDR3 loop reads CASSSTSGGPHYGYTF. CDR3 in DNA: TGTGCCAGCAGCTCGACATCCGGGGGTCCTCACTATGGCTACACCTTC.

This chain connects TRBV7-9 to TRBJ2-7, with 9 bases lining up with TRBD2. Germline V gives CDR1 SEHNR, CDR2 FQNEAQ (reference sequence). This CDR3 has 16 amino acids. After removal of 4 bases from V and 4 bases from J, the junction contained 11 bases not matched to a gene. The CDR3 bases are TGTGCCAGCAGCTCTCGGACTAGCGAGGTTTCATACGAGCAGTACTTC. This encodes CASSSRTSEVSYEQYF.

The chain has TRBV5-8 and TRBJ2-2, with 7 bases matching TRBD2. The CDR3 is made up of 15 amino acids. The V gene's germline CDR1 is SGHTS and CDR2 YDEGEE. The V gene end was trimmed by 0 bases and the J gene end by 5 bases; junction bases not matched to a gene: 4. CDR3 nucleotide sequence: TGTGCCAGCAGCTTGGGGGACTACGGGACCGGGGAGCTGTTTTTT. The encoded protein is CASSLGDYGTGELFF.

The chain recombines TRBV6-5 with TRBJ1-2; 8 nucleotides match TRBD1. Germline CDR1 MNHEY, CDR2 SVGAGI. Trimming at V came to 4 bases and at J to 8 bases, leaving 15 bases not matched to a gene. CDR3 length: 16 residues. This chain's CDR3 is CASSSWTGKGGEGYTF. DNA for the CDR3: TGTGCCAGCAGTTCTTGGACAGGGAAGGGAGGTGAGGGCTACACCTTC.